This T cell receptor (beta chain) was documented in a study of blood T cell repertoires in COVID-19. Trimming stripped 4 bases from V and 2 bases from J, with 12 bases between. In germline, CDR1 is SNHLY, CDR2 FYNNEI. This CDR3 spans 15 amino acids. Produced via immunoSEQ multiplex PCR; TCRdb's table is partial and in-frame only. The table lists around 370,000 clones, roughly 90% of them singletons. This receptor was identified in a man aged 18 to 30 with active or convalescent COVID-19. The chain couples TRBV2 to TRBJ1-5; D possibly corresponds to TRBD1 (6 bases). The sequenced material came from peripheral blood. CDR3 protein: CASSVAGAGNQPQHF. The CDR3 DNA reads as TGTGCCAGCAGTGTTGCGGGGGCGGGCAATCAGCCCCAGCATTTT.